One sample yielded the 18 T cell receptor beta chains listed below, sequenced in a study of T cell responses to AZD1222 COVID-19 vaccine. Clones were sequenced by immunoSEQ multiplex PCR, and TCRdb holds only the in-frame ones, with some missing. The sample records tens of thousands of clones, roughly 90% being singletons. The specimen comprised peripheral blood, sampled on day 0 of AZD1222 vaccination. The receptor set was obtained from an adult in good health.

The chain links TRBV7-3 to TRBJ1-1; TRBD1 might be the D (6 bases). V was shortened by 4 bases and J by 3 bases, with 9 bases between the two germline ends. This CDR3 comprises 13 residues. CDR1 is SGHTA and CDR2 is FQGTGA in the germline V gene. CDR3 loop: CASSSGQDTEAFF. CDR3 coding DNA: TGTGCCAGCAGCTCGGGACAAGACACTGAAGCTTTCTTT.

CDR3 sequence: CASSQAATRAYEQYF. The CDR3 DNA sequence: TGCGCCAGCAGCCAAGCCGCGACTAGAGCCTACGAGCAGTACTTC. The rearrangement uses TRBV4-1 and TRBJ2-7; perhaps TRBD2 as D (6 bases). The CDR3 spans 15 residues. Deletions cut 1 base from V and 2 bases from J, with 12 bases between. Germline V gives CDR1 MGHRA, CDR2 YSYEKL.

The chain employs TRBV18 and TRBJ2-7; 9 bases agree with TRBD1. V trimming: 8 bases; J trimming: 6 bases; junction bases outside the gene matches: 2. The CDR3 covers 11 residues. The germline V gene has CDR1 KGHSH and CDR2 LQKENI. The DNA for the CDR3 is TGTGCCAGCGGGACAGGGTTCGAGCAGTACTTC. Translating gives CASGTGFEQYF. The complete variable domain, with remaining parts taken from reference TRBV18 and TRBJ2-7, reads NAGVMQNPRHLVRRRGQEARLRCSPMKGHSHVYWYRQLPEEGLKFMVYLQKENIIDESGMPKERFSAEFPKEGPSILRIQQVVRGDSAAYFCASGTGFEQYFGPGTRLTVT.

DNA of the CDR3: TGTGCCAGCAGCCAACATGTAGCGGGGAGACGACAAGATACGCAGTATTTT. Its translation is CASSQHVAGRRQDTQYF. The chain carries TRBV3-1 (or the pseudogene TRBV3-2) and TRBJ2-3, with 8 nucleotides matching TRBD2. J was trimmed by 5 bases and V by 2 bases; bases with no gene match: 12. The CDR3 is 17 residues long. In germline, CDR1 is LGHDT, CDR2 YNNKEL (reference sequence).

The chain couples TRBV13 to TRBJ2-2; 7 positions agree with TRBD1. The CDR3 runs 15 residues. CDR1 is PRHDT and CDR2 is FYEKMQ in the germline V gene (reference sequence). V shed 4 bases and J 4 bases; nucleotides not matched to a gene: 6. The CDR3 sequence is CASSSTGVGTGELFF. CDR3 bases: TGTGCCAGCAGCTCAACAGGGGTGGGCACCGGGGAGCTGTTTTTT.

Only one count was recorded for this clone. J is TRBJ1-4 and V is TRBV7-9; no clear D gene. Between the trimmed V and J ends, which lost 2 bases and 4 bases, there was a span of 8 bases. Germline V gene lookup returns CDR1 SEHNR and CDR2 FQNEAQ (reference sequence). CDR3 size: 14 residues. The CDR3 coding sequence is TGTGCCAGCAGCTTACGGCAGGATAATGAAAAACTGTTTTTT. As protein: CASSLRQDNEKLFF.

The rearrangement links TRBV28 to TRBJ1-1; D is perhaps TRBD1 (6 bases). The V and J ends lost 6 bases and 1 base respectively, with 18 bases between them. The CDR3 consists of 16 residues. Germline assignment: CDR1 MDHEN and CDR2 SYDVKM. The CDR3 region has the DNA TGTGCCAGCAGGCCGGAACGCATGGGGGCGAACACTGAAGCTTTCTTT. The encoded protein is CASRPERMGANTEAFF.

This clone was observed a single time. This CDR3 is also generated by other DNA sequences in the sample. The rearrangement links TRBV2 to TRBJ1-3; 7 positions match TRBD1. The CDR3 consists of 14 residues. Germline CDR1 reads SNHLY; CDR2 reads FYNNEI. V trimming: 6 bases; J trimming: 2 bases; junction bases outside the gene matches: 4. CDR3 loop: CASRQTGAGNTIYF. CDR3 DNA sequence: TGTGCCAGCAGACAAACAGGGGCTGGAAACACCATATATTTT.

This chain joins TRBV4-1 and TRBJ1-4; D is unresolved. Trimming took 4 bases from V and 7 from J, leaving 16 bases between them. Germline CDR1 MGHRA, CDR2 YSYEKL. The CDR3 extends over 15 amino acids. CDR3 protein: CASSLQPNSGEKLFF. CDR3 in DNA: TGCGCCAGCAGCCTACAACCCAACAGCGGTGAAAAACTGTTTTTT.

This clone was seen a few times. The chain employs TRBV18 and TRBJ1-4; 7 bases are a match to TRBD1. V trimming: 6 bases; J trimming: 2 bases; junction bases outside the gene matches: 18. This CDR3 region has 19 residues. Per the germline V gene, CDR1 is KGHSH and CDR2 is LQKENI. As DNA, the CDR3 is TGTGCCAGCTCCTCTAGCCCGACAGGGATTTATTCGACTAATGAAAAACTGTTTTTT. Amino acid sequence: CASSSSPTGIYSTNEKLFF. Looking up the rest from reference TRBV18 and TRBJ1-4 gives the full variable domain: NAGVMQNPRHLVRRRGQEARLRCSPMKGHSHVYWYRQLPEEGLKFMVYLQKENIIDESGMPKERFSAEFPKEGPSILRIQQVVRGDSAAYFCASSSSPTGIYSTNEKLFFGSGTQLSVL.

CDR3 sequence (DNA): TGTGCCAGCAGTTACCAGGGAGGGGGGGACACTGAAGCTTTCTTT. Protein: CASSYQGGGDTEAFF. V is TRBV27 and J is TRBJ1-1; possible D gene TRBD1, 6 bases. Germline loops: CDR1 MNHEY, CDR2 SMNVEV (reference sequence). The CDR3 is made up of 15 amino acids. Trimming took 4 bases from V and 3 from J, leaving 15 bases between them.

The rearrangement joins TRBV10-2 to TRBJ1-1; no definite D call. The CDR3 length is 13 residues. Germline V gene data show CDR1 as WSHSY and CDR2 as SAAADI. Trimming stripped 5 bases from V and 1 base from J, with 8 bases between. The CDR3 reads CASSFQPNTEAFF. The CDR3 nucleotides are TGCGCCAGCAGTTTCCAACCGAACACTGAAGCTTTCTTT.

The rearrangement joins TRBV28 to TRBJ1-2; D remains ambiguous. CDR3 length equals 11 residues. Trimming removed 9 bases from V and 2 bases from J, with 7 bases in between. Germline CDR1 MDHEN, CDR2 SYDVKM. The CDR3 here is CASSSNYGYTF. For the CDR3, the DNA is TGTGCCAGTTCCAGCAACTATGGCTACACCTTC.

The J gene is TRBJ1-2, the V gene TRBV5-1; 7 nucleotides match TRBD1. CDR1 and CDR2 (germline): SGHRS, YFSETQ. The CDR3 runs to 12 residues. Losses at the gene ends were 8 bases for V and 2 bases for J; bases not matched to a gene: 3. The CDR3: CASSDRNYGYTF. In DNA, the CDR3 is TGCGCCAGTTCGGACAGGAACTATGGCTACACCTTC. Variable domain in full (rest from reference TRBV5-1 and TRBJ1-2): KAGVTQTPRYLIKTRGQQVTLSCSPISGHRSVSWYQQTPGQGLQFLFEYFSETQRNKGNFPGRFSGRQFSNSRSEMNVSTLELGDSALYLCASSDRNYGYTFGSGTRLTVV.

V and J are TRBV3-1 (or the pseudogene TRBV3-2) and TRBJ1-4; D may be TRBD1 (6 bases). Trimming shortened V by 6 bases and J by 8 bases, and 16 bases separated the two germline ends. The CDR3 covers 14 residues. The germline gives CDR1 LGHDT, CDR2 YNNKEL (reference sequence). The CDR3 protein is CASSPQGRIEKLFF. The CDR3 nucleotides read TGTGCCAGCAGTCCTCAGGGGCGGATCGAAAAACTGTTTTTT.

This chain links TRBV28 with TRBJ1-2, with D possibly being TRBD1 (6 bases). Germline V gene data show CDR1 as MDHEN and CDR2 as SYDVKM. V dropped 5 bases and J dropped 3 bases, with 10 bases sitting between them. The CDR3 extends over 13 amino acids. In nucleotides, the CDR3 is TGTGCCAGCAGTCCCCGGACAGACTATGGCTACACCTTC. As protein: CASSPRTDYGYTF.

The rearrangement uses TRBV14 and TRBJ2-1; the D is unclear. CDR1 SGHDN and CDR2 FVKESK come from the germline V gene. The CDR3 is made up of 13 amino acids. The germline V and J ends were trimmed by 5 bases and 8 bases, with 13 bases remaining between them. Here the CDR3 DNA reads TGTGCCAGCAGCTCCCGGTCTTACGATGAGCAGTTCTTC. Amino acid sequence: CASSSRSYDEQFF.

The chain uses TRBV5-1 and TRBJ1-6; D ambiguous. Trimming removed 0 bases from V and 5 bases from J, with 15 bases in between. Germline V CDR1 and CDR2: SGHRS, YFSETQ. This CDR3 is built from 17 residues. The CDR3 reads CASSLVVGNANNSPLHF. Written as DNA, the CDR3 is TGCGCCAGCAGCTTGGTGGTGGGGAATGCGAATAATTCACCCCTCCACTTT.